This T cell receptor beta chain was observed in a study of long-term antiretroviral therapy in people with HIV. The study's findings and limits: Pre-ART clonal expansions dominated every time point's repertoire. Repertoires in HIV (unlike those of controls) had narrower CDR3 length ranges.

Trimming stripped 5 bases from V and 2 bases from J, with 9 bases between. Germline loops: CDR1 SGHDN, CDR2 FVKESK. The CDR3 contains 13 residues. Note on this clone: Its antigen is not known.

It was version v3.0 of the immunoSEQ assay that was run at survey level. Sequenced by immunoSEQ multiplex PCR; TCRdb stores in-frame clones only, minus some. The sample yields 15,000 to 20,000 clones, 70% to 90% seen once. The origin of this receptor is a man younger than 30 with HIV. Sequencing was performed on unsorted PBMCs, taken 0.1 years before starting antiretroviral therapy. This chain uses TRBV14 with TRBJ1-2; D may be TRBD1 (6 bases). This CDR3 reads CASSATGNYGYTF. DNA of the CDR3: TGTGCCAGCAGCGCCACAGGGAACTATGGCTACACCTTC. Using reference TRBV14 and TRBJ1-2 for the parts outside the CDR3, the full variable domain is EAGVTQFPSHSVIEKGQTVTLRCDPISGHDNLYWYRRVMGKEIKFLLHFVKESKQDESGMPNNRFLAERTGGTYSTLKVQPAELEDSGVYFCASSATGNYGYTFGSGTRLTVV.